This paragraph covers one TCR beta chain sequence. What it recognizes is unknown. This sample is part of a study of T cell repertoires in cytomegalovirus infection. MiXCR, run by TCRdb on the reads, gives a single entry per CDR3 protein. The repertoire includes approximately 81,000 distinct CDR3 sequences, 20% to 30% of them detected once, and roughly 50% sits in the top ten. Study-wide points: There were carriers of CMV plus the relevant HLA, and cumulative public TCR beta family frequency identified them.

This specimen was CD8+ T cells from cultured PBMCs, taken from culture after CMV antigen stimulation. This clonotype was obtained from a human donor in good health (CMV status not recorded). Some clones in this sample may be carry-over from other donors' samples.

This CDR3 is CASSQFPYYGYTF. CDR3 in DNA: TGTGCCAGCAGCCAATTCCCCTACTATGGCTACACCTTC. The V and J genes are TRBV14 and TRBJ1-2, with D unresolved. This CDR3 is built from 13 residues. Trimming stripped 2 bases from V and 3 bases from J, with 7 bases between. Per germline, CDR1 SGHDN and CDR2 FVKESK.